This entry lists 12 T cell receptor beta chains sequenced from one sample in a study of glioma-infiltrating T cells. TCR alpha and beta CDR3 regions were amplified from RNA using iRepertoire nested multiplex PCR. TCRdb analysed the multiplex PCR reads with MiXCR anew, one entry per CDR3 protein. The sample has 14 distinct CDR3 sequences. Material: glioma tissue, nonneoplastic brain tissue, or PBMCs (not recorded which). The origin of the receptors is a human donor with low-grade glioma or glioblastoma, undergoing nonglioma brain surgery, or in good health (not recorded which).

This clonotype was seen only once. This beta chain lies outside the target of a library built for alpha chains; its clone size means little. The chain joins TRBV7-4 to TRBJ2-1, with 9 bases aligning to TRBD1. The germline V gene encodes CDR1 SGHVT and CDR2 SQSDAQ. V shed 2 bases, J shed 9 bases, and the junction held 8 bases outside the gene matches. CDR3 size: 15 residues. CDR3 coding DNA: TGTGCCAGCAGCTTACCCGGGACAGGGCTTGCTGAGCAGTTCTTC. Residues: CASSLPGTGLAEQFF.

Regarding this clonotype: At one end, the junction sequence differs from germline, possibly due to a read error. This beta chain came through as a stray read in a library set up for alpha chains, and its size says little. V and J are TRBV16 and TRBJ2-2; no clear D. Per germline, CDR1 KGHSY and CDR2 FQNENV. The CDR3 is made up of 15 amino acids. CDR3 sequence: CASSQDGHYTGQLYF. CDR3 in DNA: TGTGCCAGCAGCCAAGACGGGCACTACACCGGGCAGCTCTACTTT.

The count of this clonotype is one. With the library built for alpha chains, this beta chain is off target and its frequency is not meaningful. The gene calls are TRBV13 and TRBJ2-1, with D maybe TRBD2 (6 bases). V lost 5 bases to trimming and J lost 9 bases, with 20 bases between them. The CDR3 runs 15 residues. Germline V lookup: CDR1 PRHDT, CDR2 FYEKMQ (reference sequence). Here the CDR3 DNA reads TGTGCCAGCAGCAGGGACTGGCCCAACTATGCTGAGCAGTTCTTC. This gives the protein CASSRDWPNYAEQFF. Variable domain in full (rest from reference TRBV13 and TRBJ2-1): AAGVIQSPRHLIKEKRETATLKCYPIPRHDTVYWYQQGPGQDPQFLISFYEKMQSDKGSIPDRFSAQQFSDYHSELNMSSLELGDSALYFCASSRDWPNYAEQFFGPGTRLTVL.

Worth noting for this clonotype: For a library built for alpha chains, this beta chain is a stray read; little rests on its size. This chain uses TRBV11-2 with TRBJ1-1; the D gene is possibly TRBD1 (6 bases). Per the germline V gene, CDR1 is SGHAT and CDR2 is FQNNGV. V was pared by 6 bases and J by 14 bases, with 22 bases between. This CDR3 contains 13 residues. CDR3 residues: CASSIKGRTEVFF. CDR3 DNA sequence: TGTGCCAGCAGTATCAAGGGGAGGACAGAAGTCTTCTTT. The variable domain in full, with the rest retrieved from reference TRBV11-2 and TRBJ1-1, is EAGVAQSPRYKIIEKRQSVAFWCNPISGHATLYWYQQILGQGPKLLIQFQNNGVVDDSQLPKDRFSAERLKGVDSTLKIQPAKLEDSAVYLCASSIKGRTEVFFGQGTRLTVV.

Concerning this clonotype: The junction differs from germline at one of its ends, possibly a read error. This beta chain turned up in a library designed for alpha chains; as an off-target read, its abundance says little. V and J are TRBV7-3 and TRBJ2-5; 7 bases match TRBD1. Germline loops: CDR1 SGHTA, CDR2 FQGTGA. The CDR3 covers 16 residues. In DNA form, the CDR3 reads TGTGCAAGCAGCTCCCCCATAGAGGGGGCCCAAGACACCCAGTACTTT. Protein: CASSSPIEGAQDTQYF.

Turning to this clonotype: The library was designed around alpha chains, so this beta chain is a stray read whose abundance carries little weight. The rearrangement joins TRBV11-2 to TRBJ2-7; the match to TRBD1 covers 7 bases. The CDR3 length is 12 residues. With 6 bases clipped from V and 10 bases from J, the junction kept 9 bases outside the gene matches. CDR1 and CDR2 from the germline V gene are SGHAT and FQNNGV. CDR3 region: CASSQKGAEQYF. The DNA of the CDR3 is TGTGCCAGCAGTCAGAAGGGGGCTGAACAGTACTTC.

Regarding this clonotype: Within a library made for alpha chains, this beta chain is off target, and its count is uninformative. The chain links TRBV11-2 to TRBJ1-1, with D maybe TRBD1 (6 bases). The germline V and J ends were trimmed by 7 bases and 14 bases, with 23 bases remaining between them. Germline-derived CDR1 and CDR2 are SGHAT and FQNNGV. This CDR3 has 13 amino acids. The CDR3 is CASKQGANTEVFF. CDR3 nucleotide sequence: TGTGCCAGCAAACAGGGTGCAAACACAGAAGTCTTCTTT.

With regard to this clonotype: One end of the junction varies from germline; a read error may be responsible. A library made for alpha chains picked up this beta chain off target, so its size means little. J is TRBJ1-1 and V is TRBV6-2 or TRBV6-3; 7 bases are shared with TRBD1. Germline-derived CDR1 and CDR2 are MNHEY and SVGEGT. The CDR3 consists of 14 residues. The CDR3 DNA sequence: TGTGCCGGCAGCGGGACAGTACCTCGTGGAGAAGCTTTCTTT. Amino acid sequence: CAGSGTVPRGEAFF.

In regard to this clonotype: The junction departs from germline at one end; a sequencing error may be responsible. With the library built for alpha chains, this beta chain is off target and its frequency is not meaningful. V usage is TRBV7-4 and J usage is TRBJ2-2, with D tentatively TRBD1 (6 bases). Germline CDR1 reads SGHVT; CDR2 reads SQSDAQ. The CDR3 contains 15 residues. The CDR3 protein is CASSLVGGHTGQLYF. CDR3 sequence (DNA): TGTGCAAGCAGCTTAGTTGGGGGACACACCGGGCAGCTCTACTTT.

A remark on this clonotype: A read error may produce the germline difference seen at one junction end. Since it is a stray read in a library aimed at alpha chains, this beta chain has a size that is not meaningful. The rearrangement joins TRBV4-1 to TRBJ2-1, with unresolved D. Germline values: CDR1 MGHRA, CDR2 YSYEKL. This CDR3 has 13 residues. The CDR3 here is CASSRKYYAEQFF. The CDR3 DNA reads TGTGCCAGCAGTCGCAAATACTATGCTGAGCAGTTCTTC.

Concerning this clonotype itself: Mismatch with germline at one junction end may stem from a read error. The size of this beta chain means little, since it is a stray read in a library made for alpha chains. The CDR3 reads CASSLTGDSNTEVFF. CDR3 sequence (DNA): TGTGCCAGCAGTTTAACAGGGGACTCAAACACAGAAGTCTTCTTT. The J gene is TRBJ1-1, the V gene TRBV7-3; TRBD1 aligns across 7 bases. Germline V gene data show CDR1 as SGHTA and CDR2 as FQGTGA. The CDR3 has 15 amino acids.

Worth noting for this clonotype: This beta chain is an unintended read in a library built for alpha chains; its size means little. The chain couples TRBV11-2 to TRBJ2-1; maybe TRBD2 (5 bases). Trimming pared 6 bases from V and 9 bases from J, leaving 18 bases between. This CDR3 has 14 amino acids. Germline V gene lookup returns CDR1 SGHAT and CDR2 FQNNGV. CDR3 loop: CASSIAGSYAEQFF. CDR3 DNA sequence: TGTGCCAGCAGTATCGCTGGGAGCTATGCTGAGCAGTTCTTC.